Listed here are 22 T cell receptor beta chains from one sample, sequenced in a study of T cell changes during pregnancy in multiple sclerosis. Clones were read by immunoSEQ multiplex PCR, and TCRdb kept only the in-frame ones, dropping some. This sample yields about 68,000 clones, of which 90% are seen a single time; around 1.5% belongs to the top ten. Source: peripheral blood, taken in the third trimester of pregnancy. Receptors were obtained from a female donor with multiple sclerosis, enrolled in a pregnancy study.

The rearrangement links TRBV5-1 to TRBJ2-1, with 7 nucleotides matching TRBD1. The CDR3 is made up of 17 amino acids. With V trimmed by 4 bases and J by 7 bases, 17 bases remained unmatched. CDR1 and CDR2 from the germline V gene are SGHRS and YFSETQ. The CDR3 nucleotides read TGCGCCAGCAGCGGTACAGGGGTCCCTATGCAAGGAAATGAGCAGTTCTTC. Its protein product is CASSGTGVPMQGNEQFF.

This clone was counted only a few times. The gene calls are TRBV7-8 and TRBJ2-3; 7 bases match TRBD1. Looked up from germline, CDR1 is SGHVS and CDR2 is FQNEAQ. The CDR3 runs to 14 residues. Trimming took 5 bases from V and 2 from J; bases not matched to a gene: 4. The DNA of the CDR3 is TGTGCCAGCAGCCACGACAGGGCCACAGATACGCAGTATTTT. Protein product: CASSHDRATDTQYF.

The genes are TRBV7-9 and TRBJ2-7, with 7 bases identical to TRBD1. The CDR3 is 15 residues long. Germline V gene lookup returns CDR1 SEHNR and CDR2 FQNEAQ (reference sequence). V trimming: 3 bases; J trimming: 2 bases; junction bases outside the gene matches: 7. The CDR3 bases are TGTGCCAGCAGCTTTGAGAGGGGGCCTACCTACGAGCAGTACTTC. The encoded protein is CASSFERGPTYEQYF.

The rearrangement joins TRBV19 to TRBJ2-2; the D gene is possibly TRBD2 (6 bases). Trimming left V 3 bases short and J 6 bases short, with 23 bases between. CDR1 is LNHDA and CDR2 is SQIVND in the germline V gene (reference sequence). CDR3 length equals 18 residues. CDR3 amino acids: CASSIAMGREWGAGELFF. The CDR3 bases are TGTGCCAGTAGTATCGCTATGGGACGCGAGTGGGGGGCCGGGGAGCTGTTTTTT. Complete variable domain (other parts from reference TRBV19 and TRBJ2-2): DGGITQSPKYLFRKEGQNVTLSCEQNLNHDAMYWYRQDPGQGLRLIYYSQIVNDFQKGDIAEGYSVSREKKESFPLTVTSAQKNPTAFYLCASSIAMGREWGAGELFFGEGSRLTVL.

The rearrangement uses TRBV6-1 and TRBJ2-3; 8 bases fit TRBD2. There are 15 residues in the CDR3. With 2 bases clipped from V and 2 bases from J, the junction kept 3 bases outside the gene matches. Germline V CDR1 and CDR2: MNHNS, SASEGT. Here the CDR3 reads CASSETAGDTDTQYF. The CDR3 DNA reads TGTGCCAGCAGTGAAACAGCGGGAGACACAGATACGCAGTATTTT.

This clone was observed a single time. CDR3 sequence (DNA): TGTGCCAGCAGCCTTGGGTCGGCTCCTCTAGACGAGCAGTACTTC. It is translated as CASSLGSAPLDEQYF. The chain employs TRBV7-2 and TRBJ2-7; no clear D gene. The ends were cut back, 5 bases at V and 5 bases at J, with 19 bases in the middle. Germline CDR1 and CDR2: SGHTA and FQGNSA. The CDR3 consists of 15 residues.

V is TRBV19 and J is TRBJ1-2; 10 bases are a match to TRBD1. This CDR3 is built from 15 residues. J gave up 5 bases and V 7 bases, and 10 bases lay outside the gene matches. CDR1 and CDR2 (germline): LNHDA, SQIVND (reference sequence). CDR3 in amino acids: CASTKSRGQGYGYTF. CDR3 nucleotides: TGTGCCAGTACCAAAAGTAGGGGACAGGGGTATGGCTACACCTTC. Drawing the rest from reference TRBV19 and TRBJ1-2, the complete variable domain is DGGITQSPKYLFRKEGQNVTLSCEQNLNHDAMYWYRQDPGQGLRLIYYSQIVNDFQKGDIAEGYSVSREKKESFPLTVTSAQKNPTAFYLCASTKSRGQGYGYTFGSGTRLTVV.

V gene TRBV2 combines with J gene TRBJ2-2, with 11 bases identical to TRBD2. CDR3 size: 15 residues. After removal of 9 bases from V and 5 bases from J, the junction contained 8 bases not matched to a gene. The V gene's germline CDR1 is SNHLY and CDR2 FYNNEI. CDR3 coding DNA: TGTGCCAGTTCTAAGGGACTAGCGGTTACCGGGGAGCTGTTTTTT. Amino acids: CASSKGLAVTGELFF.

The genes are TRBV6-1 and TRBJ2-7; TRBD1 aligns across 7 bases. The CDR3 is 14 residues long. The germline gives CDR1 MNHNS, CDR2 SASEGT. V shed 4 bases and J 4 bases; nucleotides not matched to a gene: 7. The DNA of the CDR3 is TGTGCCAGCAGTGCCCGCAACAGGGGATACGAGCAGTACTTC. It codes for CASSARNRGYEQYF.

The chain couples TRBV6-1 to TRBJ2-1, with D perhaps TRBD1 (5 bases). V was trimmed by 7 bases and J by 7 bases, leaving 11 bases between them. Per germline, CDR1 MNHNS and CDR2 SASEGT. The length of the CDR3 is 12 residues. In nucleotides, the CDR3 is TGTGCCAGCACACTTTACAGGAATGAGCAGTTCTTC. Translating gives CASTLYRNEQFF.

The count of this clone is one. This chain uses TRBV7-8 with TRBJ1-4; D uncertain. The CDR3 sequence is 15 residues long. Trimming shortened V by 5 bases and J by 6 bases, and 16 bases separated the two germline ends. The germline V gene has CDR1 SGHVS and CDR2 FQNEAQ. The CDR3, as DNA: TGTGCCAGCAGCCATTATAGGCAGGTTGATGAAAAACTGTTTTTT. It codes for CASSHYRQVDEKLFF.

This rearrangement joins TRBV6-1 to TRBJ2-2, with 9 bases aligning to TRBD1. Trimming cost V 4 bases and J 5 bases; bases outside gene matches: 5. This CDR3 contains 15 residues. Germline V gene data show CDR1 as MNHNS and CDR2 as SASEGT. In nucleotides, the CDR3 is TGTGCCAGCAGTGTGGGACAGGGACCGACCGGGGAGCTGTTTTTT. Translating gives CASSVGQGPTGELFF.

A single count supports this clone. The same CDR3 can be traced to other DNA sequences in this sample. The rearrangement links TRBV6-5 to TRBJ1-1; D may be TRBD1 (5 bases). Between the trimmed V and J ends, which lost 4 bases and 1 base, there was a span of 7 bases. CDR3 size: 13 residues. CDR1 is MNHEY and CDR2 is SVGAGI in the germline V gene. In DNA, the CDR3 is TGTGCCAGCAGTTTAACAGGGAACACTGAAGCTTTCTTT. Translating gives CASSLTGNTEAFF.

This clone was detected a few times. J is TRBJ1-2 and V is TRBV20-1; D might be TRBD1 (6 bases). The V end lost 5 bases, the J end lost 13 bases, and 17 bases lay between the germline ends. The CDR3 has 11 amino acids. The germline gives CDR1 DFQATT, CDR2 SNEGSKA (reference sequence). CDR3 amino acids: CSAWDTPRVTF. The CDR3 DNA reads as TGCAGTGCTTGGGACACGCCGAGGGTCACCTTC.

This clone has just a few counts. CDR3 sequence reads: CASSRDTVGYTF. The DNA for the CDR3 is TGTGCCAGTAGTAGGGACACGGTCGGCTACACCTTC. V and J are TRBV19 and TRBJ1-2, with D tentatively TRBD1 (6 bases). The germline V and J ends were trimmed by 4 bases and 8 bases, with 11 bases remaining between them. Germline loops: CDR1 LNHDA, CDR2 SQIVND (reference sequence). The CDR3 spans 12 residues.

This clone appeared a single time. This chain connects TRBV18 to TRBJ2-7; possibly TRBD2 for D (6 bases). Germline V gene sequence: CDR1 KGHSH, CDR2 LQKENI. The CDR3 extends over 14 amino acids. V lost 6 bases to trimming and J lost 0 bases, with 12 bases between them. This chain's CDR3 is CASSGERASYEQYF. Written as DNA, the CDR3 is TGTGCCAGCTCGGGGGAGCGGGCCTCCTACGAGCAGTACTTC.

V gene TRBV14 combines with J gene TRBJ2-1, with 11 bases fitting TRBD2. Germline CDR1 and CDR2: SGHDN and FVKESK. Trimming removed 4 bases from V and 9 bases from J; junction bases left unmatched: 11. This CDR3 is built from 16 residues. The DNA for the CDR3 is TGTGCCAGCAGCCCCTTAGCGGGGGGGCCTGGCGGTGAGCAGTTCTTC. This sequence encodes CASSPLAGGPGGEQFF.

The chain links TRBV10-3 to TRBJ1-5; D is possibly TRBD1 (5 bases). The CDR3 sequence is 15 residues long. In germline, CDR1 is ENHRY, CDR2 SYGVKD. Trimming shortened V by 6 bases and J by 5 bases, and 17 bases separated the two germline ends. CDR3 protein: CAISRTDTRDQPQHF. For the CDR3, the DNA is TGTGCCATCAGCCGCACAGACACCAGGGATCAGCCCCAGCATTTT.

The chain uses TRBV30 and TRBJ2-2, with 8 bases matching TRBD2. Germline assignment: CDR1 GTSNPN and CDR2 SVGIG (reference sequence). The V gene end was trimmed by 8 bases and the J gene end by 2 bases; junction bases not matched to a gene: 13. This CDR3 comprises 16 residues. The CDR3 coding sequence is TGTGCCGTACCAAGGGCAAGCGGGAGAAACACCGGGGAGCTGTTTTTT. It translates to CAVPRASGRNTGELFF.

A word on this clone: One end of the junction does not line up with germline, which may come from a read error. V gene TRBV28 combines with J gene TRBJ2-1, with a weak D call TRBD2 (7 bases). The CDR3 has 13 amino acids. Germline V gives CDR1 MDHEN, CDR2 SYDVKM. The CDR3 sequence is CASSSSPRGGSLF. The CDR3 DNA follows: TGTGCCAGCAGTTCCTCCCCGAGGGGGGGATCCCTCTTC.

This sequence joins TRBV5-1 and TRBJ1-1; unclear D gene. This CDR3 is built from 14 residues. Germline CDR1 SGHRS, CDR2 YFSETQ. V was trimmed by 0 bases and J by 4 bases, leaving 10 bases between them. CDR3 nucleotide sequence: TGCGCCAGCAGCTTGGAGCGGGCGGGCACTGAAGCTTTCTTT. This gives the protein CASSLERAGTEAFF.

The chain recombines TRBV5-1 with TRBJ1-2; 7 nucleotides line up with TRBD1. V lost 2 bases and J lost 0; bases outside the gene matches: 4. Germline values: CDR1 SGHRS, CDR2 YFSETQ. The CDR3 totals 15 residues. This CDR3 reads CASSLGQVTNYGYTF. The CDR3 DNA is TGCGCCAGCAGCTTAGGACAGGTTACTAACTATGGCTACACCTTC. Based on the CDR3 plus reference TRBV5-1 and TRBJ1-2, the full variable domain is KAGVTQTPRYLIKTRGQQVTLSCSPISGHRSVSWYQQTPGQGLQFLFEYFSETQRNKGNFPGRFSGRQFSNSRSEMNVSTLELGDSALYLCASSLGQVTNYGYTFGSGTRLTVV.